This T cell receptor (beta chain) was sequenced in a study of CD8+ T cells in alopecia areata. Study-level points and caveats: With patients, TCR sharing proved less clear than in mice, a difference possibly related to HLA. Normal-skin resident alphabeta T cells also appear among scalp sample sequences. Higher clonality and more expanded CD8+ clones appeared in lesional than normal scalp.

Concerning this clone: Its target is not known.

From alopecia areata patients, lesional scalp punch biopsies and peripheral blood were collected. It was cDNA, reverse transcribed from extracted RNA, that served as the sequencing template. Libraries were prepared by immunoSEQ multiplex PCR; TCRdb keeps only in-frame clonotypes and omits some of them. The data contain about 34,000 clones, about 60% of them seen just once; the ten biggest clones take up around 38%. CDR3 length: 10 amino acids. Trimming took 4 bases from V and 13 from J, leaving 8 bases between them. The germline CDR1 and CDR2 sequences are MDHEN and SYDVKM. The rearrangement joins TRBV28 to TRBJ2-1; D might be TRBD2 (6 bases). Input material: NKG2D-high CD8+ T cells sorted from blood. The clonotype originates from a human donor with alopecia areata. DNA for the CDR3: TGTGCCAGCAGTTCCGGACTACAGTTCTTC. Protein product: CASSSGLQFF.